Listed here is a single TCR beta chain. The antigen remains undetermined. Time point indicated: persistent/refractory GD, antithyroid drugs over 5 years with positive TRAb. With RNA extracted from PBMCs as input, the TCR library was made. The J segment lost 3 bases and the V segment lost 6 bases, leaving 7 bases of the junction unmatched. Germline CDR1 MNHNS, CDR2 SASEGT. This CDR3 region has 16 residues. This sample was taken from a study of regulatory T cells in long-lasting Graves disease. The wider study: Persistent Graves' disease required over 5 years of antithyroid drugs and positive TSH receptor antibodies.

Through Arm-PCR of CDR3 regions and iRepertoire HTBI primers, TCR beta libraries were built. TCRdb independently ran MiXCR on the multiplex PCR reads; one entry per CDR3 protein. This table holds some 440,000 distinct CDR3 sequences, more than 20% found once. Whole-study findings and limits: TRBV28, TRBJ1-2 and TRBJ2-5 emerged as the favored segments in persistent disease. Between persistent patients, roughly 2,600 public clonotypes were shared, exceeding the approximately 900 shared between new patients. Relative to newly diagnosed Graves' patients, persistent ones had lower TCR diversity.

The input for sequencing was peripheral blood mononuclear cells (PBMCs), taken when the disease was refractory, from a patient treated with antithyroid drugs. The V gene is TRBV6-1, the J gene TRBJ2-1, with TRBD2 matching over 11 bases. The receptor comes from a female donor with Graves disease. In nucleotides, the CDR3 is TGTGCCAGCAGCGAACTAGCGGGAGTGGGCTACAATGAGCAGTTCTTC. Translated: CASSELAGVGYNEQFF.